The T cell receptor (beta chain) described here comes from a study of blood T cell repertoires in COVID-19 (TCRdb year 2020). Study-level background: Samples covering the acute and convalescent phases of COVID-19 were provided by collaborators in the United States, Italy and Spain. The prospective study material was composed of cDNA or gDNA derived from T cells, B-cell-depleted T cells, or PBMCs. The samples were drawn from the first 160 participants of the ongoing ImmuneRACE study and from about 1,200 subjects provided by 6 global collaborators. The repertoires were made available in a free public database intended to serve as a resource for research on the immune response to SARS-CoV-2. The sample metadata nearly always contained a de-identified subject ID, COVID-19 status, age in years and sex. Deeply sampled blood TCRbeta repertoires from subjects exposed to, actively infected with, or recovered from COVID-19 were included in the dataset. Where available, HLA class I and class II types were taken from metadata supplied by the sample provider and were not determined by assay-based typing.

In the prospective study, participants were about 18 to 100 years old, resided in 25 or so geographic areas of the United States, and were enrolled through a virtual design. Cohort assignment in the prospective study relied on participant-reported clinical history from a screening survey and a study questionnaire. ImmuneRACE Cohort 3 recovered participants were defined by two consecutive negative NP/OP PCR tests, healthcare professional clearance, or symptom resolution. Each participant in the prospective study had whole blood, serum and a nasopharyngeal or oropharyngeal swab collected by mobile phlebotomists. Additional blood draws and questionnaires over an approximately 2-month period could optionally be provided by prospective study participants. Before DNA extraction, blood samples from the prospective study were shipped at room temperature or frozen. Study-level results and caveats: The quantity of clinical and demographic metadata differed by source and by participant and was supplied without curation.

Turning to this clone: No cognate antigen has been identified for it. Base qualities are missing; no much larger clone stands one base away.

The germline V gene encodes CDR1 SNHLY and CDR2 FYNNEI. V sheds 3 bases and J sheds 2 bases, leaving 8 bases between their ends. Spanning cysteine to phenylalanine, the CDR3 consists of 15 amino acids. Kept here is only the CDR3 DNA, which spans 45 bases and is read in frame from base 1. TCRbeta CDR3 regions were amplified from genomic DNA by means of the immunoSEQ Assay, a bias-controlled multiplex PCR. Turning to the authors' computational methods: The number of nucleated cells in each sample was estimated by amplification of reference gene primers within the assay. Sequence reads were collapsed and filtered to measure the absolute abundance of every unique TCRbeta CDR3 rearrangement. Productive Simpson clonality was computed per sample as the square root of Simpson's diversity index over productive rearrangements. Not all clones reach the TCRdb copy of this immuneACCESS table, which keeps in-frame sequences only. Checked studies attribute under half of the gap to unresolved V genes and leave the rest unexplained. For V, J and clone size, that table is used; D and trimming come from the DNA. The table for this sample lists approximately 100,000 clones; approximately 83% of them were counted only once. The ten largest clones capture 2% to 3% of the sample.

The clonotype was recovered from a woman aged 45-65 years who had recovered from COVID-19. Recombination linked TRBV2 to TRBJ2-6; TRBD2 is a weak D gene call, 5 bases matching. The sequencing sample was made of PBMCs or T cells enriched from blood (not recorded which). The CDR3 is CASSDLGAGANVLTF. The DNA is as follows: TGTGCCAGCAGTGACCTCGGGGCTGGGGCCAACGTCCTGACTTTC.